The subject of this entry is one TCR beta chain. The antigen is undetermined. This CDR3 region has 10 residues. Trimming at V came to 5 bases and at J to 15 bases, leaving 4 bases not matched to a gene. Germline CDR1 MNHNY, CDR2 SVGAGI (reference sequence). TCRdb fed the reads into MiXCR, producing one record per CDR3 protein. Of about 240,000 distinct CDR3 sequences detected, around an eighth appear once; the ten largest clones hold 1.5% to 2%. This entry is derived from a study of T cell repertoires in cytomegalovirus infection. Study context: Public signatures in TCR beta pointed to CMV infection and matching HLA type.

Study-wide findings and caveats: Of the TCR beta families, the public ones yielded a cumulative frequency that identified carriers of CMV plus the relevant HLA. Predominance within the ex vivo response was attributable to HLA-C-restricted CMV-specific TCR beta clonotypes.

The sequencing input was PBMCs. The V call is TRBV6-6, the J call TRBJ1-5; 7 bases are a match to TRBD1. The receptor was isolated from a human donor in good health (CMV status not recorded). Some clones in this sample may be carry-over from other donors' samples. This chain's CDR3 is CASSRGQVHF. The CDR3 coding sequence is TGTGCCAGCAGTCGTGGACAGGTGCATTTT.